One sample yielded the 30 T cell receptor beta chains listed below, sequenced in a study of PD-L1 blockade in urothelial cancer. As to time point: pretreatment peripheral blood. Clones were read by immunoSEQ multiplex PCR, and TCRdb kept only the in-frame ones, dropping some. Of under 70,000 clones listed, roughly four fifths are singletons. Material: PBMCs, obtained around atezolizumab (anti-PD-L1) treatment. The receptors shown here come from a man in his 70s with urothelial cancer.

The chain employs TRBV6-1 and TRBJ1-2; 7 nucleotides align to TRBD1. CDR1 MNHNS and CDR2 SASEGT come from the germline V gene. The CDR3 runs 17 residues. V dropped 0 bases and J dropped 4; count of bases not matched to a gene: 11. CDR3: CASSEALLGTAFYGYTF. In nucleotides, the CDR3 is TGTGCCAGCAGTGAAGCGCTTCTAGGGACAGCCTTCTATGGCTACACCTTC.

The chain joins TRBV6-5 to TRBJ2-7; 7 bases fit TRBD2. Germline values: CDR1 MNHEY, CDR2 SVGAGI. CDR3 length: 15 amino acids. The V segment lost 0 bases and the J segment 3 bases; nucleotides outside the gene matches: 5. CDR3 loop: CASSYSASGVYEQYF. DNA of the CDR3: TGTGCCAGCAGTTACTCGGCTAGCGGAGTCTACGAGCAGTACTTC.

The V gene is TRBV7-8, the J gene TRBJ2-7; TRBD2 agrees at 10 bases. The CDR3 covers 15 residues. Germline CDR1 and CDR2: SGHVS and FQNEAQ. V gave up 6 bases and J gave up 0 bases; unmatched junction bases: 5. For the CDR3, the DNA is TGTGCCAGCAGGTCTAGCGGGAGTCTCTCCTACGAGCAGTACTTC. Translating it yields CASRSSGSLSYEQYF.

The genes are TRBV9 and TRBJ2-5, with 7 bases fitting TRBD2. The germline V gene has CDR1 SGDLS and CDR2 YYNGEE. This CDR3 is built from 16 residues. The ends lost 2 bases at V and 4 bases at J; junction bases unmatched: 11. Written as DNA, the CDR3 is TGTGCCAGCAGCGTTGGTCCAGCGGGAATGGGAGAGACCCAGTACTTC. Residues: CASSVGPAGMGETQYF.

The chain joins TRBV14 to TRBJ1-3; D is unclear. The CDR3 extends over 15 amino acids. V lost 0 bases to trimming and J lost 1 base, with 7 bases between them. Germline V gene lookup returns CDR1 SGHDN and CDR2 FVKESK. The chain's CDR3 is CASSQDYGSGNTIYF. The CDR3 DNA is TGTGCCAGCAGCCAAGATTACGGGTCTGGAAACACCATATATTTT.

This clone was seen just once. V is TRBV19 and J is TRBJ1-2; TRBD1 might be the D (6 bases). Germline CDR1 and CDR2: LNHDA and SQIVND (reference sequence). The V end lost 10 bases, the J end lost 0 bases, and 12 bases lay between the germline ends. This CDR3 spans 13 amino acids. The CDR3 reads CATYGQSNYGYTF. For the CDR3, the DNA is TGTGCCACCTACGGACAGTCTAACTATGGCTACACCTTC.

This clone was recorded a few times. The rearrangement joins TRBV28 to TRBJ2-3; 14 positions agree with TRBD2. The V segment lost 6 bases and the J segment 2 bases; nucleotides outside the gene matches: 16. Germline V gives CDR1 MDHEN, CDR2 SYDVKM. There are 20 residues in the CDR3. DNA of the CDR3: TGTGCCAGCAGACAACGACGCCGACTAGCGGGAGGGCCGAACACAGATACGCAGTATTTT. It specifies CASRQRRRLAGGPNTDTQYF.

The V gene is TRBV5-1, the J gene TRBJ1-1; tentatively, D is TRBD1 (6 bases). This CDR3 spans 15 amino acids. Per germline, CDR1 SGHRS and CDR2 YFSETQ. V shed 4 bases and J shed 1 base, with 14 bases lying between them. CDR3 sequence: CASSQGRGQNTEAFF. CDR3 in DNA: TGCGCCAGCAGCCAGGGTAGGGGACAGAACACTGAAGCTTTCTTT.

This sequence joins TRBV19 and TRBJ2-7; 10 nucleotides match TRBD2. In germline, CDR1 is LNHDA, CDR2 SQIVND (reference sequence). The V segment lost 8 bases and the J segment 5 bases; nucleotides outside the gene matches: 9. This CDR3 comprises 14 residues. CDR3 residues: CASSPELAGDEQYF. CDR3 nucleotides: TGTGCCAGTTCTCCCGAGCTAGCGGGAGACGAGCAGTACTTC.

There are many counts of this clone. CDR3 in amino acids: CASKGSGSSSYEQYF. As DNA, the CDR3 is TGTGCCAGTAAGGGTAGCGGGAGTAGTTCCTACGAGCAGTACTTC. The rearrangement joins TRBV19 to TRBJ2-7, with TRBD2 identical over 9 bases. V dropped 7 bases and J dropped 1; count of bases not matched to a gene: 8. CDR1 and CDR2 (germline): LNHDA, SQIVND (reference sequence). This CDR3 contains 15 residues.

The chain links TRBV7-9 to TRBJ2-6; 11 bases agree with TRBD2. The CDR3 spans 16 residues. Trimming took 8 bases from V and 0 from J; bases not matched to a gene: 3. Looked up from germline, CDR1 is SEHNR and CDR2 is FQNEAQ (reference sequence). Here the CDR3 DNA reads TGTGCCAGCTCACTAGCGGGAGTCTCTGGGGCCAACGTCCTGACTTTC. This encodes CASSLAGVSGANVLTF.

This rearrangement joins TRBV5-4 to TRBJ2-1; TRBD1 agrees at 7 bases. This CDR3 region has 15 residues. V lost 5 bases and J lost 0; bases outside the gene matches: 5. Germline CDR1 and CDR2: SGHNT and YYREEE (reference sequence). The CDR3 DNA follows: TGTGCCAGCAGATCGACAGGGAGCTCCTACAATGAGCAGTTCTTC. Translating gives CASRSTGSSYNEQFF.

This clone was seen a few times. The chain is built from TRBV6-5 and TRBJ2-7; D may be TRBD1 (6 bases). Trimming took off 7 bases at V and 6 bases at J, with 16 bases between the two ends. This CDR3 is 13 amino acids long. Per germline, CDR1 MNHEY and CDR2 SVGAGI. CDR3 coding DNA: TGTGCCAGCACCGACAGGCCGGGCACCGAGCAGTACTTC. Translated: CASTDRPGTEQYF.

This clone came up once. V usage is TRBV19 and J usage is TRBJ1-1; 7 nucleotides agree with TRBD1. Germline V gene lookup returns CDR1 LNHDA and CDR2 SQIVND (reference sequence). Trimming took 5 bases from V and 12 from J; bases not matched to a gene: 12. The CDR3 is 13 residues long. The DNA for the CDR3 is TGTGCCAGTAGTGGTAGAGAGGGGGCGCAGACTTTCTTT. This encodes CASSGREGAQTFF.

The chain has TRBV11-2 and TRBJ2-7; 8 bases are a match to TRBD1. The CDR3 spans 14 residues. Germline V gene data show CDR1 as SGHAT and CDR2 as FQNNGV. V gave up 1 base and J gave up 4 bases; unmatched junction bases: 3. The CDR3 bases are TGTGCCAGCAGCTTAGGGACAGGGCTGTACGAGCAGTACTTC. Amino acids: CASSLGTGLYEQYF.

The chain has TRBV5-4 and TRBJ1-5; unclear D gene. The CDR3 spans 12 residues. CDR1 and CDR2 (germline): SGHNT, YYREEE (reference sequence). The germline V and J ends were trimmed by 3 bases and 10 bases, with 11 bases remaining between them. This CDR3 reads CASSSDRGPQHF. DNA for the CDR3: TGTGCCAGCAGCTCGGACCGGGGACCCCAGCATTTT.

V and J are TRBV27 and TRBJ2-6, with D tentatively TRBD2 (5 bases). Germline CDR1 is MNHEY and CDR2 is SMNVEV (reference sequence). The CDR3 has 16 residues. Trimming shortened V by 6 bases and J by 3 bases, and 15 bases separated the two germline ends. CDR3: CASRLAGSGGANVLTF. Written as DNA, the CDR3 is TGTGCCAGCAGGCTAGCAGGTTCCGGTGGGGCCAACGTCCTGACTTTC.

This sequence joins TRBV27 and TRBJ2-2, with no clear D. Trimming took off 3 bases at V and 2 bases at J, with 22 bases between the two ends. The CDR3 has 19 residues. Germline V CDR1 and CDR2: MNHEY, SMNVEV (reference sequence). The CDR3 nucleotides read TGTGCCAGCAGTTTGACCTCCCTCTTGAAAAGCGAAAACACCGGGGAGCTGTTTTTT. Translated: CASSLTSLLKSENTGELFF.

The chain combines TRBV6-1 with TRBJ1-5, with 10 bases that match TRBD1. The CDR3 extends over 15 amino acids. Trimming removed 5 bases from V and 6 bases from J; junction bases left unmatched: 7. Germline V gene data show CDR1 as MNHNS and CDR2 as SASEGT. The CDR3 coding sequence is TGTGCCAGCAGTTTGGAGGGACAGGGGAGTCAGCCCCAGCATTTT. It encodes CASSLEGQGSQPQHF.

This clone was counted a few times. The chain joins TRBV29-1 to TRBJ1-1; D gene uncertain. Trimming stripped 5 bases from V and 7 bases from J, with 8 bases between. The CDR3 extends over 10 amino acids. The germline CDR1 and CDR2 sequences are SQVTM and ANQGSEA. CDR3 in amino acids: CSVRTGEAFF. As DNA, the CDR3 is TGCAGCGTTCGGACTGGTGAAGCTTTCTTT.

CDR3 residues: CASSPGRSRTGELFF. For the CDR3, the DNA is TGTGCCAGCAGCCCCGGGAGGAGCAGAACCGGGGAGCTGTTTTTT. The chain links TRBV6-1 to TRBJ2-2; TRBD2 aligns across 7 bases. Trimming took 6 bases from V and 5 from J; bases not matched to a gene: 9. The CDR3 is 15 residues long. Per germline, CDR1 MNHNS and CDR2 SASEGT.

This clone was counted between two and nine times. This chain uses TRBV19 with TRBJ2-7; D might be TRBD2 (5 bases). Germline V gene sequence: CDR1 LNHDA, CDR2 SQIVND (reference sequence). The CDR3 runs to 17 residues. Trimming cost V 9 bases and J 0 bases, with 24 bases left between them. CDR3 nucleotides: TGTGCCAGCATTCAAACCCCCTTGGGCGGGCGCTCCTACGAGCAGTACTTC. It yields the protein CASIQTPLGGRSYEQYF. The whole variable domain, filled in from reference TRBV19 and TRBJ2-7, reads DGGITQSPKYLFRKEGQNVTLSCEQNLNHDAMYWYRQDPGQGLRLIYYSQIVNDFQKGDIAEGYSVSREKKESFPLTVTSAQKNPTAFYLCASIQTPLGGRSYEQYFGPGTRLTVT.

The chain links TRBV29-1 to TRBJ2-3, with D possibly being TRBD1 (5 bases). V shed 0 bases and J shed 1 base, with 8 bases lying between them. In germline, CDR1 is SQVTM, CDR2 ANQGSEA. This CDR3 has 14 amino acids. Here the CDR3 reads CSVEEGRGTDTQYF. In DNA form, the CDR3 reads TGCAGCGTTGAAGAGGGCAGGGGCACAGATACGCAGTATTTT.

V and J are TRBV27 and TRBJ1-3, with D possibly being TRBD1 (5 bases). Germline CDR1 and CDR2: MNHEY and SMNVEV (reference sequence). The CDR3 runs 17 residues. The V end was cut by 4 bases, the J end by 0 bases, with 16 bases between. Here the CDR3 reads CASSYRDSRSSGNTIYF. The CDR3 DNA sequence: TGTGCCAGCAGTTACCGGGACTCCAGGTCCTCTGGAAACACCATATATTTT.

The rearrangement links TRBV5-5 to TRBJ2-1; TRBD2 matches at 8 bases. The ends lost 4 bases at V and 8 bases at J; junction bases unmatched: 5. Germline assignment: CDR1 SGHKS and CDR2 YYEKEE (reference sequence). The CDR3 is 13 residues long. The DNA of the CDR3 is TGTGCCAGCAGCCCGGGGGGGCAGGATGAGCAGTTCTTC. It specifies CASSPGGQDEQFF.

The chain uses TRBV2 and TRBJ1-4; D might be TRBD1 (6 bases). V was trimmed by 5 bases and J by 8 bases, leaving 12 bases between them. Germline assignment: CDR1 SNHLY and CDR2 FYNNEI. The CDR3 length is 13 residues. CDR3 DNA sequence: TGTGCCAGCAGTCCACTGCAGGGGGAAAAACTGTTTTTT. Its translation is CASSPLQGEKLFF.

Only a few counts were recorded for this clone. The chain recombines TRBV6-6 with TRBJ2-1; 11 bases are shared with TRBD2. Germline V lookup: CDR1 MNHNY, CDR2 SVGAGI (reference sequence). After removal of 3 bases from V and 6 bases from J, the junction contained 4 bases not matched to a gene. The length of the CDR3 is 15 residues. The CDR3 is CASSYVTSGINEQFF. The CDR3 DNA reads as TGTGCCAGCAGTTATGTGACTAGCGGGATCAATGAGCAGTTCTTC.

The J gene is TRBJ2-7, the V gene TRBV5-1, with TRBD1 identical over 7 bases. The germline CDR1 and CDR2 sequences are SGHRS and YFSETQ. The CDR3 is 15 residues long. The ends lost 3 bases at V and 0 bases at J; junction bases unmatched: 6. The CDR3 DNA sequence: TGCGCCAGCAGCTGGGGGCAGGGGGACTCCTACGAGCAGTACTTC. Translation gives CASSWGQGDSYEQYF.

The rearrangement joins TRBV7-3 to TRBJ1-5, with D hard to call. CDR1 is SGHTA and CDR2 is FQGTGA in the germline V gene. V was clipped by 2 bases and J by 4 bases, with 6 bases between them. This CDR3 spans 13 amino acids. The CDR3 loop is CASSLPGNQPQHF. The CDR3 region has the DNA TGTGCCAGCAGCTTACCGGGGAATCAGCCCCAGCATTTT.

CDR3 loop: CASQGTESYEQYF. CDR3 bases: TGTGCCAGTCAAGGGACAGAATCCTACGAGCAGTACTTC. V is TRBV19 and J is TRBJ2-7; 7 bases map to TRBD1. Trimming at V came to 8 bases and at J to 1 base, leaving 5 bases not matched to a gene. Germline V CDR1 and CDR2: LNHDA, SQIVND (reference sequence). This CDR3 has 13 amino acids.